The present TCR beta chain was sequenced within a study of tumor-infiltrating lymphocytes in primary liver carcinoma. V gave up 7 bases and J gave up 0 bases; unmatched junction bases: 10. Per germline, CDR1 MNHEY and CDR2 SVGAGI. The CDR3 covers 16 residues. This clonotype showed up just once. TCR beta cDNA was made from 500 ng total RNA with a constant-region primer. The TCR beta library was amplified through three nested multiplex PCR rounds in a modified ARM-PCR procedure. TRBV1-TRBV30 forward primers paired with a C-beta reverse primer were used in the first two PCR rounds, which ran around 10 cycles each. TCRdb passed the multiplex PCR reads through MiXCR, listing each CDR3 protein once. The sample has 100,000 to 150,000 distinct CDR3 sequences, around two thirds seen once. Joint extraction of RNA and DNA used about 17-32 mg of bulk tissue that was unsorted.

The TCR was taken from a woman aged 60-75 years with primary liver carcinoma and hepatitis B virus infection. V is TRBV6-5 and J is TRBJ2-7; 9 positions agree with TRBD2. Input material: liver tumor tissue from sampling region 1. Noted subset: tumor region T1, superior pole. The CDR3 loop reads CASKATLAGYSYEQYF. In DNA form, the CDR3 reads TGTGCCAGCAAGGCGACGCTAGCGGGGTACTCCTACGAGCAGTACTTC.